This T cell receptor (beta chain) was captured in a study of blood T cell repertoires in COVID-19. Across the study: COVID-19 samples collected from the United States, Italy and Spain covered acute and convalescent phases. PBMCs, B-cell-depleted T cells, or T cells provided the cDNA or gDNA that made up the material.

Authors' processing steps: Quantification of nucleated cells was approximated via reference gene primer amplification. The protocol was immunoSEQ multiplex PCR, while the TCRdb copy is restricted to in-frame clones and leaves out a portion. The V and J calls and clone size were taken over from that table, and D and trimming were inferred from the DNA. The data show about 140,000 clones, 65% to 85% seen once. Germline V gene sequence: CDR1 SGHDN, CDR2 FVKESK. The CDR3 covers 13 residues. The V and J ends lost 4 bases and 7 bases respectively, with 14 bases between them. The chain recombines TRBV14 with TRBJ2-7, with TRBD1 as a possible D gene (7 bases). Sequencing was performed on peripheral blood. The sequence was collected from a man in his forties or fifties with active or convalescent COVID-19. CDR3 residues: CASSPDRAGEQYF. CDR3 DNA: TGTGCCAGCAGCCCCGACAGGGCGGGGGAGCAGTACTTC.